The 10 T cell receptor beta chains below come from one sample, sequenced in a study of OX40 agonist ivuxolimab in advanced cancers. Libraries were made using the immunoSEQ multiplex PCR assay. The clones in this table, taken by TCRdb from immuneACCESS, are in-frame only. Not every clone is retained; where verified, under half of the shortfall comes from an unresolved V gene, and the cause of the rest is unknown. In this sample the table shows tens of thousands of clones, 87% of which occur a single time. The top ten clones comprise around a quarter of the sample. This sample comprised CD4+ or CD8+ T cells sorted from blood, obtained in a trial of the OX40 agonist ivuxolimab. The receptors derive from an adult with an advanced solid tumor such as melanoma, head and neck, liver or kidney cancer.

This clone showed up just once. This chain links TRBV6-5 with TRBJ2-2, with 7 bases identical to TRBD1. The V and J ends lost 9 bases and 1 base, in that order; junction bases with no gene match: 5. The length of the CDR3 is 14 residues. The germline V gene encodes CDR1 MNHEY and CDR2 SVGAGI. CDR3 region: CASNRDRNTGELFF. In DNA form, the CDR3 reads TGTGCCAGTAACCGGGACAGGAACACCGGGGAGCTGTTTTTT.

This CDR3 is CASRPGQGLSSYYGYTF. The CDR3, as DNA: TGTGCCAGCAGGCCCGGACAGGGACTTTCTTCCTACTATGGCTACACCTTC. V usage is TRBV2 and J usage is TRBJ1-2, with 8 positions matching TRBD1. The trim removed 6 bases at V and 3 bases at J, leaving 15 bases unmatched. CDR1 and CDR2 from the germline V gene are SNHLY and FYNNEI. The CDR3 contains 17 residues.

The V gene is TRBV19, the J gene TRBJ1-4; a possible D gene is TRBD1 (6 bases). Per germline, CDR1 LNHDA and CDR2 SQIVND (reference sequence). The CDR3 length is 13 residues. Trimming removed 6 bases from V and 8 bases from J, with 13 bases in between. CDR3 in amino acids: CASSPQGREKLFF. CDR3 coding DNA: TGTGCCAGTAGCCCACAGGGTAGAGAAAAACTGTTTTTT.

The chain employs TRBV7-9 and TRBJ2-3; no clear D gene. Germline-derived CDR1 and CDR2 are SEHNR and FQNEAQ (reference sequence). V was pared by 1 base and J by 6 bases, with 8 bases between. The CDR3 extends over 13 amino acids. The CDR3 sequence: CASSLGAADTQYF. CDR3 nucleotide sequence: TGTGCCAGCAGCTTAGGGGCGGCGGATACGCAGTATTTT.

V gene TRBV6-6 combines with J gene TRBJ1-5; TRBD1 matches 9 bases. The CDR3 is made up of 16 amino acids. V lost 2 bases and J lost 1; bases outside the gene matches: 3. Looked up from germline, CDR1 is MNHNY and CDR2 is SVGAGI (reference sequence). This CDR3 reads CASSYLDRGSNQPQHF. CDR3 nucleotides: TGTGCCAGCAGTTACCTTGACAGGGGGAGCAATCAGCCCCAGCATTTT.

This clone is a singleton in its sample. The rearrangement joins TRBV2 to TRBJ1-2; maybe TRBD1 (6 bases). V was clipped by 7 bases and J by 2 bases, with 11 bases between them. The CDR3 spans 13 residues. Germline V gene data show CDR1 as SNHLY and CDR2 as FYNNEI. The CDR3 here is CASTGGLNYGYTF. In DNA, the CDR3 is TGTGCCAGCACCGGGGGGCTGAACTATGGCTACACCTTC. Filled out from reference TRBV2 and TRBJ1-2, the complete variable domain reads EPEVTQTPSHQVTQMGQEVILRCVPISNHLYFYWYRQILGQKVEFLVSFYNNEISEKSEIFDDQFSVERPDGSNFTLKIRSTKLEDSAMYFCASTGGLNYGYTFGSGTRLTVV.

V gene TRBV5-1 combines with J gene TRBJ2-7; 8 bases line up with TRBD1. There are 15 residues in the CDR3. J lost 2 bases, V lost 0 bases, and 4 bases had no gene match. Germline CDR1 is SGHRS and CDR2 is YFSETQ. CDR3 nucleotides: TGCGCCAGCAGCTTGGGTCAGGGGGCGACCTACGAGCAGTACTTC. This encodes CASSLGQGATYEQYF.

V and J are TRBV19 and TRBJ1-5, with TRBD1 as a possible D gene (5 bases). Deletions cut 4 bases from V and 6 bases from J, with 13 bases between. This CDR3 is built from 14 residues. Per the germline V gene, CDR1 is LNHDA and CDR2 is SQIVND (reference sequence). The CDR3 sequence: CASSSYGAGQPQHF. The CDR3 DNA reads TGTGCCAGTAGTAGTTATGGGGCTGGTCAGCCCCAGCATTTT.

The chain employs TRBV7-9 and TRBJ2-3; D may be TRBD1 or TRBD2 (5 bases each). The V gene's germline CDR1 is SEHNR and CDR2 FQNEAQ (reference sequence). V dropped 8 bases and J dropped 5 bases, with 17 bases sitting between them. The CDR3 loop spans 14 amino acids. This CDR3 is CASSWGSIRDTQYF. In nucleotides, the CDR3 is TGTGCCAGCTCCTGGGGGTCGATCCGAGATACGCAGTATTTT.

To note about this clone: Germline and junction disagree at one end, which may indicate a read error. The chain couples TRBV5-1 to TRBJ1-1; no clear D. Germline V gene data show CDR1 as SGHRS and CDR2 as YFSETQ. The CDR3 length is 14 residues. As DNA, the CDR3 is TGCGCCAGCAGCTTGGTGGCCAGCAACACTGAAGCTTCCTTT. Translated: CASSLVASNTEASF. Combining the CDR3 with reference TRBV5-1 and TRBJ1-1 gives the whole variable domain KAGVTQTPRYLIKTRGQQVTLSCSPISGHRSVSWYQQTPGQGLQFLFEYFSETQRNKGNFPGRFSGRQFSNSRSEMNVSTLELGDSALYLCASSLVASNTEASFGQGTRLTVV.